What follows are 8 T cell receptor beta chains derived from one specimen sequenced in a study of T-cell reconstitution after alpha-beta-depleted transplantation in children. Unique molecular identifiers were incorporated into the prepared TCRbeta library. TCRdb re-called the PCR reads with MiXCR, one entry per CDR3 protein. This sample has about 440,000 distinct CDR3 sequences, with around 46% found just once. Sequenced here: PBMCs, sampled before TCRalphabeta/CD19-depleted stem cell transplant. The origin of the receptors is a girl aged 2-10 years with aplastic anemia, due to receive a stem cell transplant.

This clonotype came up many times. V is TRBV27 and J is TRBJ2-7; TRBD1 agrees at 7 bases. CDR1 is MNHEY, CDR2 SMNVEV, per germline (reference sequence). The CDR3 covers 13 residues. The V and J ends lost 6 bases and 3 bases, in that order; junction bases with no gene match: 5. The DNA for the CDR3 is TGTGCCAGCAGGAGACAGGGCCTCTACGAGCAGTACTTC. Its protein is CASRRQGLYEQYF.

This clonotype occurred many times. The rearrangement joins TRBV4-1 to TRBJ2-1; TRBD1 might be the D (5 bases). The CDR3 has 13 residues. The V end lost 0 bases, the J end lost 16 bases, and 16 bases lay between the germline ends. Germline CDR1 MGHRA, CDR2 YSYEKL. CDR3 DNA: TGCGCCAGCAGCCAAGAAGGGGAATGGGAAGCTTTCTTC. Encoded protein: CASSQEGEWEAFF.

This chain uses TRBV5-5 with TRBJ2-3, with D possibly being TRBD2 (5 bases). Trimming shortened V by 5 bases and J by 0 bases, and 13 bases separated the two germline ends. Germline V CDR1 and CDR2: SGHKS, YYEKEE (reference sequence). The length of the CDR3 is 15 residues. CDR3 nucleotide sequence: TGTGCCAGCAGTTTTGCTAGCTCTAGCACAGATACGCAGTATTTT. Encoded protein: CASSFASSSTDTQYF. Based on the CDR3 plus reference TRBV5-5 and TRBJ2-3, the full variable domain is DAGVTQSPTHLIKTRGQQVTLRCSPISGHKSVSWYQQVLGQGPQFIFQYYEKEERGRGNFPDRFSARQFPNYSSELNVNALLLGDSALYLCASSFASSSTDTQYFGPGTRLTVL.

In this sample, this clonotype turned up once. The V gene is TRBV6-1, the J gene TRBJ1-5, with 9 bases lining up with TRBD1. Per germline, CDR1 MNHNS and CDR2 SASEGT. After removal of 7 bases from V and 1 base from J, the junction contained 5 bases not matched to a gene. This CDR3 has 15 residues. For the CDR3, the DNA is TGTGCCAGCACCTCAGGACAGGGGAGCAATCAGCCCCAGCATTTT. Its translation is CASTSGQGSNQPQHF.

The CDR3 coding sequence is TGCAGTGCCTCAGAAGACCCTTCGTCCTCGCGGCAGTTCTTC. It codes for CSASEDPSSSRQFF. V is TRBV20-1 and J is TRBJ2-1, with D unresolved. This CDR3 has 14 residues. Trimming removed 6 bases at V and 12 bases at J, with 24 bases between. The germline V gene encodes CDR1 DFQATT and CDR2 SNEGSKA (reference sequence).

This chain links TRBV13 with TRBJ1-4, with a possible D match to TRBD1 (5 bases). This CDR3 contains 16 residues. V was shortened by 4 bases and J by 5 bases, with 17 bases between the two germline ends. The V gene's germline CDR1 is PRHDT and CDR2 FYEKMQ (reference sequence). CDR3 sequence reads: CASSYHMIGHNEKLFF. The CDR3 DNA follows: TGTGCCAGCAGCTACCACATGATCGGACACAATGAAAAACTGTTTTTT.

In this sample, this clonotype turned up many times. The chain joins TRBV3-1 to TRBJ2-3; no clear D. The CDR3 covers 14 residues. The ends were cut back, 0 bases at V and 4 bases at J, with 8 bases in the middle. CDR1 is LGHDT and CDR2 is YNNKEL in the germline V gene (reference sequence). The CDR3 is CASSQDWDSDTQYF. CDR3 DNA: TGTGCCAGCAGCCAAGATTGGGATTCAGATACGCAGTATTTT.

This clonotype has a count of ten or more. V usage is TRBV10-2 and J usage is TRBJ2-7, with 8 nucleotides matching TRBD2. Per germline, CDR1 WSHSY and CDR2 SAAADI. V trimming: 2 bases; J trimming: 3 bases; junction bases outside the gene matches: 6. The CDR3 length is 15 residues. For the CDR3, the DNA is TGCGCCAGCAGTGAGATCGGGGGGGCCAACTACGAGCAGTACTTC. Translating gives CASSEIGGANYEQYF.